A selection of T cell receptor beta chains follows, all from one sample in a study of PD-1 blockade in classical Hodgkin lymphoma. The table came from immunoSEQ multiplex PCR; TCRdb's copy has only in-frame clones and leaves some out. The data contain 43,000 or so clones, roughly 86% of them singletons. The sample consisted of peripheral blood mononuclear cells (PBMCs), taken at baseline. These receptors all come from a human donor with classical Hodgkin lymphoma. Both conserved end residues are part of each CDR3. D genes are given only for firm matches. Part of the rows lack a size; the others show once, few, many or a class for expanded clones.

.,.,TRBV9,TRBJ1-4,CASSVVGARGEKLFF,TGTGCCAGCAGCGTAGTTGGGGCTCGGGGTGAAAAACTGTTTTTT
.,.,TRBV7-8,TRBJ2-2,CASSLGVGTNTGELFF,TGTGCCAGCAGCTTAGGGGTAGGGACTAACACCGGGGAGCTGTTTTTT
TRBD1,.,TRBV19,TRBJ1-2,CASSIGTGGPVSYGYTF,TGTGCCAGTAGTATCGGGACAGGGGGGCCGGTCAGCTATGGCTACACCTTC
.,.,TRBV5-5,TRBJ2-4,CASSLLRPWDIQYF,TGTGCCAGCAGCTTGTTAAGGCCTTGGGACATTCAGTACTTC
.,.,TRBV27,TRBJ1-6,CASSLSGVAGGVSYNSPLHF,TGTGCCAGCAGTTTATCTGGGGTAGCGGGGGGGGTCTCCTATAATTCACCCCTCCACTTT
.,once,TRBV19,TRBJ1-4,CASSSEPATNEKLFF,TGTGCCAGTAGCAGCGAGCCTGCAACTAATGAAAAACTGTTTTTT
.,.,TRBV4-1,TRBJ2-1,CASSQAQGSSNNEQFF,TGCGCCAGCAGCCAAGCGCAGGGCTCCTCCAACAATGAGCAGTTCTTC
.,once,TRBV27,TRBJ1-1,CASQTGNTEAFF,TGTGCCAGCCAGACTGGGAACACTGAAGCTTTCTTT
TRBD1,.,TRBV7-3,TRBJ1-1,CASSLGTGMNTEAFF,TGTGCCAGCAGCTTAGGGACAGGGATGAACACTGAAGCTTTCTTT
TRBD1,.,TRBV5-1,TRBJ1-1,CASSHGQGASAFF,TGCGCCAGCAGCCACGGACAGGGGGCCTCAGCTTTCTTT
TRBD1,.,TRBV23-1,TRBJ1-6,CASSQSRGGAAYNSPLHF,TGCGCCAGCAGTCAATCGAGAGGGGGCGCTGCCTATAATTCACCCCTCCACTTT
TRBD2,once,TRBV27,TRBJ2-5,CASSQVLAGRETQYF,TGTGCCAGCAGTCAAGTGTTAGCGGGACGAGAGACCCAGTACTTC
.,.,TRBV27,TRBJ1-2,CASSADRYNYGYTF,TGTGCCAGCAGCGCGGACCGATATAACTATGGCTACACCTTC
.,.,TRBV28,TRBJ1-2,CASSFRGFIYGYTF,TGTGCCAGCAGTTTCAGGGGCTTTATCTATGGCTACACCTTC
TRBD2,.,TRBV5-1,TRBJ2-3,CASGRGGQVTDTQYF,TGCGCCAGCGGACGGGGGGGCCAGGTCACAGATACGCAGTATTTT
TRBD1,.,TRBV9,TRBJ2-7,CASSVAGTASYEQYF,TGTGCCAGCAGCGTCGCCGGGACAGCCTCCTACGAGCAGTACTTC
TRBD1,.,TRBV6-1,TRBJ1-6,CASSEGQKINSPLHF,TGTGCCAGCAGTGAGGGACAGAAGATTAATTCACCCCTCCACTTT
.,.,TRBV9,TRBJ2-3,CASSRRGGGSTDTQYF,TGTGCCAGCTCTCGGAGAGGCGGCGGGAGCACAGATACGCAGTATTTT
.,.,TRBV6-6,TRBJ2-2,CASNLGRGSGELFF,TGTGCCAGCAATCTTGGACGAGGGTCCGGGGAGCTGTTTTTT
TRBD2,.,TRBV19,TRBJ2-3,CASRSLAGASTDTQYF,TGTGCCAGTAGGTCGCTAGCGGGAGCGAGCACAGATACGCAGTATTTT
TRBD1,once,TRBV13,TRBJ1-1,CASSFRDRASGTEAFF,TGTGCCAGCAGTTTTAGGGACAGGGCTTCGGGCACTGAAGCTTTCTTT
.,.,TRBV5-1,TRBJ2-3,CASSLGMGWGPVTDTQYF,TGCGCCAGCAGCTTGGGTATGGGGTGGGGGCCTGTCACAGATACGCAGTATTTT
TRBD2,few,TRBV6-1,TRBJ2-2,CASRFSGDTGELFF,TGTGCCAGCAGGTTTAGCGGGGACACCGGGGAGCTGTTTTTT
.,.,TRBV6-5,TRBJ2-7,CASSYSEGSSYEQYF,TGTGCCAGCAGTTACTCGGAGGGGTCCTCCTACGAGCAGTACTTC
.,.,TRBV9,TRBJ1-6,CASSEGGNNSPLHF,TGTGCCAGCAGCGAGGGGGGGAACAATTCACCCCTCCACTTT
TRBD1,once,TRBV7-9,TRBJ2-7,CASSLLPGGRNEQYF,TGTGCCAGCAGCTTACTCCCAGGGGGCCGGAACGAGCAGTACTTC
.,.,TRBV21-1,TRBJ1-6,CASSNLHARDRGGSSYNSPLHF,TGTGCCAGCAGCAACTTGCATGCACGGGACAGGGGAGGGAGCTCCTATAATTCACCCCTCCACTTT
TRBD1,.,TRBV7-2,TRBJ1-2,CASSSRSLGQGNYGYTF,TGTGCCAGCAGCTCAAGAAGCTTGGGACAGGGCAACTATGGCTACACCTTC
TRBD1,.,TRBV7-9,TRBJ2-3,CASSSRVRDRGADTQYF,TGTGCCAGCAGCTCGAGAGTTAGGGACAGGGGCGCAGATACGCAGTATTTT
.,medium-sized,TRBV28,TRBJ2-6,CASSLVVSGANVLTF,TGTGCCAGCAGTTTAGTGGTCTCTGGGGCCAACGTCCTGACTTTC
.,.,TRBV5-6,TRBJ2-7,CASRVGNSYEQYF,TGTGCCAGCAGAGTTGGGAATTCCTACGAGCAGTACTTC